This T cell receptor beta chain was documented in a study of blood T cell repertoires in COVID-19. Overall study context: Some COVID-19 samples were acute and others convalescent; all came from the United States, Italy and Spain. T cells, B-cell-depleted T cells, or PBMCs supplied cDNA or gDNA.

Original methodology: Reference gene primer amplification in the assay estimated nucleated cell counts. The repertoire was sequenced with immunoSEQ multiplex PCR; TCRdb's copy has only in-frame clones and lacks some. That table furnishes V, J and clone size, whereas the DNA furnished D and trimming. The table includes 180,000 or so clones, 70% to 80% detected once. V lost 6 bases and J lost 5, with 14 bases in between. This CDR3 spans 14 amino acids. Germline lookup yields CDR1 MNHEY and CDR2 SVGEGT. The material sequenced was peripheral blood. The chain has TRBV6-2 or TRBV6-3 and TRBJ1-5, with D maybe TRBD1 (6 bases). This TCR was sampled from a woman in her forties or fifties with active or convalescent COVID-19. CDR3 loop: CASSPSNRDQPQHF. Written as DNA, the CDR3 is TGTGCCAGCAGCCCATCGAACAGGGATCAGCCCCAGCATTTT.